The 27 T cell receptor beta chains below come from one sample, sequenced in a study of identical twins. Each CDR3 protein gets one entry after TCRdb re-called the 5' RACE reads with MiXCR. The sample contains 640,000 or so distinct CDR3 sequences, approximately 6% of which appear only once. Sequencing used naive T cells sorted from blood. The receptors shown here come from a man between 18 and 29 years old in good health.

This clonotype showed up many times. V gene TRBV5-1 combines with J gene TRBJ2-1; weak D call: TRBD1 (6 bases). V was trimmed by 4 bases and J by 1 base, leaving 15 bases between them. The CDR3 covers 16 residues. Per germline, CDR1 SGHRS and CDR2 YFSETQ. CDR3 nucleotide sequence: TGCGCCAGCAGCACAACCGGGACATTTTCCTACAATGAGCAGTTCTTC. It specifies CASSTTGTFSYNEQFF. Full variable domain (outside the CDR3, taken from reference TRBV5-1 and TRBJ2-1): KAGVTQTPRYLIKTRGQQVTLSCSPISGHRSVSWYQQTPGQGLQFLFEYFSETQRNKGNFPGRFSGRQFSNSRSEMNVSTLELGDSALYLCASSTTGTFSYNEQFFGPGTRLTVL.

This clonotype was recorded many times. This rearrangement joins TRBV24-1 to TRBJ2-7, with D possibly matching TRBD2 (5 bases). V was cut by 0 bases and J by 7 bases, with 18 bases left in between. CDR1 and CDR2 from the germline V gene are KGHDR and SFDVKD. This CDR3 has 16 residues. As DNA, the CDR3 is TGTGCCACCAGTGATTTGCTCGAGAGGGTTTGCGGAGAGCAGTACGTC. It encodes CATSDLLERVCGEQYV.

The V and J genes are TRBV7-7 and TRBJ2-1, with 13 bases matching TRBD2. Germline V gives CDR1 SSHAT, CDR2 FNYEAQ (reference sequence). J was trimmed by 2 bases and V by 5 bases; bases with no gene match: 3. The CDR3 length is 16 residues. As DNA, the CDR3 is TGTGCCAGCAGCCCAGGGACTAGCGGGACCTACAATGAGCAGTTCTTC. Protein: CASSPGTSGTYNEQFF.

The rearrangement links TRBV12-3 or TRBV12-4 to TRBJ1-5, with D hard to call. Trimming removed 5 bases from V and 7 bases from J, with 9 bases in between. There are 12 residues in the CDR3. CDR3 in DNA: TGTGCCAGCAGTCCTGGAACCCAGCCCCAGCATTTT. It is translated as CASSPGTQPQHF.

This chain connects TRBV5-1 to TRBJ2-7, with D perhaps assigned TRBD1 or TRBD2 (5 bases each). Trimming removed 0 bases from V and 3 bases from J, with 13 bases in between. Germline values: CDR1 SGHRS, CDR2 YFSETQ. The CDR3 totals 15 residues. CDR3 sequence: CASSLAGTDDYEQYF. The CDR3 nucleotides read TGCGCCAGCAGCTTGGCCGGGACGGATGACTACGAGCAGTACTTC.

This clonotype was seen at least ten times. The chain recombines TRBV6-5 with TRBJ1-1; no reliable D call. The CDR3 covers 10 residues. Trimming removed 10 bases from V and 5 bases from J, with 8 bases in between. In germline, CDR1 is MNHEY, CDR2 SVGAGI. This chain's CDR3 is CATGGTEAFF. The CDR3 region has the DNA TGTGCCACCGGAGGGACTGAAGCTTTCTTT.

The rearrangement links TRBV20-1 to TRBJ2-2; unclear D gene. The V gene's germline CDR1 is DFQATT and CDR2 SNEGSKA (reference sequence). This CDR3 region has 15 residues. V was pared by 1 base and J by 2 bases, with 11 bases between. In nucleotides, the CDR3 is TGCAGTGCTAGAGTCCCCGACGGAAACACCGGGGAGCTGTTTTTT. It codes for CSARVPDGNTGELFF.

The chain joins TRBV5-1 to TRBJ2-2; perhaps TRBD2 as D (6 bases). The CDR3 covers 16 residues. CDR1 SGHRS and CDR2 YFSETQ come from the germline V gene. V was clipped by 0 bases and J by 5 bases, with 14 bases between them. The CDR3 is CASSLVLPGATGELFF. In nucleotides, the CDR3 is TGCGCCAGCAGCTTGGTACTACCGGGAGCAACCGGGGAGCTGTTTTTT.

As to this clonotype: This CDR3 fails to terminate in the conserved phenylalanine or tryptophan, so it likely reflects a read error. The chain has TRBV20-1 and TRBJ2-1, with 15 nucleotides matching TRBD2. CDR1 DFQATT and CDR2 SNEGSKA come from the germline V gene (reference sequence). J was trimmed by 5 bases and V by 6 bases; bases with no gene match: 8. This CDR3 comprises 16 residues. The CDR3 loop reads CSAMGTSGRINNEQFI. DNA of the CDR3: TGCAGTGCCATGGGGACTAGCGGGAGGATTAACAATGAGCAGTTCATC.

This clonotype was observed at least ten times. J is TRBJ1-5 and V is TRBV12-3 or TRBV12-4; no definite D call. V lost 2 bases and J 5 bases, leaving 13 bases between the germline ends. The CDR3 is made up of 15 amino acids. The CDR3 sequence is CASSLRSPGDQPQHF. As DNA, the CDR3 is TGTGCCAGCAGTTTAAGGTCCCCTGGGGATCAGCCCCAGCATTTT.

The chain carries TRBV28 and TRBJ1-2, with D possibly matching TRBD1 (5 bases). The V end was cut by 6 bases, the J end by 2 bases, with 22 bases between. The germline V gene has CDR1 MDHEN and CDR2 SYDVKM. The CDR3 totals 17 residues. The CDR3 DNA sequence: TGTGCCAGCAGGGGCCCGGCACGGGACTCCTTGAACTATGGCTACACCTTC. It codes for CASRGPARDSLNYGYTF.

V is TRBV4-2 and J is TRBJ2-1; D call uncertain. The CDR3 is 15 amino acids. With 4 bases removed from V and 0 bases from J, the gap between germline ends came to 10 bases. Germline-derived CDR1 and CDR2 are LGHNA and YNFKEQ. In DNA form, the CDR3 reads TGTGCCAGCAGCCCAATCATAACCTCCTACAATGAGCAGTTCTTC. It codes for CASSPIITSYNEQFF.

The V gene is TRBV9, the J gene TRBJ2-7, with TRBD1 matching over 8 bases. Germline V gene sequence: CDR1 SGDLS, CDR2 YYNGEE. The CDR3 runs to 15 residues. V lost 4 bases and J lost 0; bases outside the gene matches: 6. CDR3 loop: CASSSRTGNSYEQYF. The DNA of the CDR3 is TGTGCCAGCAGCTCACGGACAGGGAACTCCTACGAGCAGTACTTC.

This clonotype appeared many times. The chain links TRBV12-3 or TRBV12-4 to TRBJ1-6; the D gene is possibly TRBD1 (5 bases). V lost 5 bases, J lost 9 bases, and 8 bases lay in between. There are 12 residues in the CDR3. CDR3 bases: TGTGCCAGCAGTAGTAGGGGTTCACCCCTCCACTTT. Its protein is CASSSRGSPLHF.

This clonotype was detected a few times. This rearrangement joins TRBV7-6 to TRBJ2-1, with D hard to call. CDR1 and CDR2 from the germline V gene are SGHVS and FNYEAQ. The CDR3 totals 14 residues. The germline V and J ends were trimmed by 5 bases and 10 bases, with 18 bases remaining between them. CDR3 residues: CASSNQGPAREQFF. The CDR3 nucleotides read TGTGCCAGCAGCAATCAAGGCCCAGCTCGGGAGCAGTTCTTC.

The chain has TRBV5-1 and TRBJ1-3; TRBD1 is a possible D gene (6 bases). CDR3 size: 17 residues. Germline V gives CDR1 SGHRS, CDR2 YFSETQ. V gave up 1 base and J gave up 0 bases, with 14 bases separating them. The CDR3 protein is CASSLYPQGSSGNTIYF. DNA for the CDR3: TGCGCCAGCAGCTTGTACCCCCAGGGGAGCTCTGGAAACACCATATATTTT.

This clonotype was picked up many times. J is TRBJ2-1 and V is TRBV4-3, with D unclear. V lost 1 base and J lost 9, with 13 bases in between. This CDR3 has 14 residues. The germline gives CDR1 LGHNA, CDR2 YSLEER. The CDR3 nucleotides read TGCGCCAGCAGCCAAGTGGTCTCTAGAGGTGAGCAGTTCTTC. Its translation is CASSQVVSRGEQFF.

In its sample, this clonotype was seen many times. This CDR3 reads CASSLVVGPHEQFF. CDR3 bases: TGTGCCAGCAGCTTGGTAGTAGGGCCTCATGAGCAGTTCTTC. The rearrangement links TRBV5-6 to TRBJ2-1; D gene uncertain. The germline V gene encodes CDR1 SGHDT and CDR2 YYEEEE. The CDR3 runs to 14 residues. Trimming stripped 0 bases from V and 8 bases from J, with 12 bases between.

This clonotype was detected a few times. CDR3 bases: TGCAGTGCAGCGCCCACTCACAGGGGGCTATCCTACGAGCAGTACTTC. It yields the protein CSAAPTHRGLSYEQYF. The chain links TRBV20-1 to TRBJ2-7; 9 positions agree with TRBD1. The trim removed 6 bases at V and 1 base at J, leaving 13 bases unmatched. Looked up from germline, CDR1 is DFQATT and CDR2 is SNEGSKA (reference sequence). The CDR3 sequence is 16 residues long.

This clonotype was observed a single time. The chain uses TRBV4-1 and TRBJ2-4, with no clear D. Germline-derived CDR1 and CDR2 are MGHRA and YSYEKL. The V end lost 1 base, the J end lost 6 bases, and 7 bases lay between the germline ends. CDR3 size: 13 residues. CDR3 sequence (DNA): TGCGCCAGCAGCCAAGGGGATGGAAACATTCAGTACTTC. It specifies CASSQGDGNIQYF.

Worth noting for this clonotype: One base away lies a much larger clone, so this may be a sequencing read error. This chain joins TRBV7-9 and TRBJ1-1; D uncertain. CDR1 and CDR2 from the germline V gene are SEHNR and FQNEAQ (reference sequence). The CDR3 length is 11 residues. Deletions cut 8 bases from V and 1 base from J, with 5 bases between. The CDR3: CASGPNTEAFF. The DNA of the CDR3 is TGTGCCAGCGGCCCGAACACTGAAGCTTTCTTT.

The chain uses TRBV12-3 or TRBV12-4 and TRBJ2-2; 8 bases are a match to TRBD2. The CDR3 covers 17 residues. The V and J ends lost 4 bases and 1 base, in that order; junction bases with no gene match: 8. CDR3: CASSSPAGGQNTGELFF. The CDR3 DNA reads as TGTGCCAGCAGTTCCCCCGCGGGAGGACAGAACACCGGGGAGCTGTTTTTT.

This clonotype was detected a few times. This rearrangement joins TRBV29-1 to TRBJ2-1; TRBD2 aligns across 8 bases. The CDR3 is 14 residues long. V lost 6 bases and J lost 5; bases outside the gene matches: 9. Germline loops: CDR1 SQVTM, CDR2 ANQGSEA. CDR3 loop: CSVSGGGRHNEQFF. CDR3 sequence (DNA): TGCAGCGTATCGGGCGGCGGGAGGCACAATGAGCAGTTCTTC.

This clonotype has ten or more counts. This rearrangement joins TRBV5-1 to TRBJ1-5; a weak D match, TRBD1 (6 bases). The CDR3 is 16 amino acids. Trimming stripped 5 bases from V and 6 bases from J, with 21 bases between. Germline assignment: CDR1 SGHRS and CDR2 YFSETQ. CDR3 protein: CASSMAPSGAGQPQHF. CDR3 sequence (DNA): TGCGCCAGCAGTATGGCCCCTTCGGGGGCCGGTCAGCCCCAGCATTTT.

This clonotype was seen a few times. The CDR3 nucleotides are TGCGCCAGCAGCGCCGGACAGGGGACCACTGAAGCTTTCTTT. As protein: CASSAGQGTTEAFF. The V and J genes are TRBV5-1 and TRBJ1-1; TRBD1 matches at 9 bases. V dropped 4 bases and J dropped 4; count of bases not matched to a gene: 5. This CDR3 is 14 amino acids long. Germline V gene data show CDR1 as SGHRS and CDR2 as YFSETQ.

V and J are TRBV4-2 and TRBJ2-1; no reliable D call. Trimming cost V 3 bases and J 5 bases, with 11 bases left between them. The CDR3 spans 14 residues. Germline assignment: CDR1 LGHNA and CDR2 YNFKEQ. CDR3 amino acids: CASSQENKNNEQFF. For the CDR3, the DNA is TGTGCCAGCAGCCAGGAGAACAAGAACAATGAGCAGTTCTTC.

This clonotype was picked up many times. The CDR3 here is CSVQLAQTPSYNEQFF. For the CDR3, the DNA is TGCAGCGTTCAACTAGCCCAGACACCTTCCTACAATGAGCAGTTCTTC. The chain is built from TRBV29-1 and TRBJ2-1; D possibly corresponds to TRBD2 (6 bases). V was cut by 5 bases and J by 1 base, with 18 bases left in between. The CDR3 spans 16 residues. Germline CDR1 and CDR2: SQVTM and ANQGSEA.